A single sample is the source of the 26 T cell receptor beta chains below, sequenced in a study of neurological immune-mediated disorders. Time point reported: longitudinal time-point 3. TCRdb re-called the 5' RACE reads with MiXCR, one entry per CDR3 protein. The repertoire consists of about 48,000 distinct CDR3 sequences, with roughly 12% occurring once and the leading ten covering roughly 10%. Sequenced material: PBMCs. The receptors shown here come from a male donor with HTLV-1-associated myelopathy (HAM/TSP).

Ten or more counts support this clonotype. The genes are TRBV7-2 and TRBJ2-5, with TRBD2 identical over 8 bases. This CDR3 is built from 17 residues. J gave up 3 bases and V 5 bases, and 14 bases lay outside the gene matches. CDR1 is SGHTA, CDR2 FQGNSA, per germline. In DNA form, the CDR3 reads TGTGCCAGCAGCCGCCGCCCACTAGCGGAAGCAAAAGAGACCCAGTACTTC. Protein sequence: CASSRRPLAEAKETQYF.

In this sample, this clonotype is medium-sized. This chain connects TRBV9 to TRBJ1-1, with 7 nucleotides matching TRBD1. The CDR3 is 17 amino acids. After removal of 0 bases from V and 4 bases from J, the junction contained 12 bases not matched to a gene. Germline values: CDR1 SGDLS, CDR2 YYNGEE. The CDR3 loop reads CASSVGGAGGLPTEAFF. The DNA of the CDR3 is TGTGCCAGCAGCGTAGGTGGGGCAGGGGGTCTCCCCACTGAAGCTTTCTTT. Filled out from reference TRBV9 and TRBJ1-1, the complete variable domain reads DSGVTQTPKHLITATGQRVTLRCSPRSGDLSVYWYQQSLDQGLQFLIQYYNGEERAKGNILERFSAQQFPDLHSELNLSSLELGDSALYFCASSVGGAGGLPTEAFFGQGTRLTVV.

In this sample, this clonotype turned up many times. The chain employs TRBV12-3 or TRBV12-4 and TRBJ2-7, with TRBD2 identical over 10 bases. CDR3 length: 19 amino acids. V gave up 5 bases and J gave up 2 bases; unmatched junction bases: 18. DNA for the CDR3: TGTGCCAGCAGTAAGACAGGGGACCGGACTAGCGGACTCCCCTACGAGCAGTACTTC. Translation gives CASSKTGDRTSGLPYEQYF.

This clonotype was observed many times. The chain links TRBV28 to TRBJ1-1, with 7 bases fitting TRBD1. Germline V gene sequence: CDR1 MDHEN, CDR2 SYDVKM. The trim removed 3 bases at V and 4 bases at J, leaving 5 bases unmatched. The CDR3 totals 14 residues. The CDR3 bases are TGTGCCAGCAGTTTGTCCTCAGGGGGCACTGAAGCTTTCTTT. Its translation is CASSLSSGGTEAFF.

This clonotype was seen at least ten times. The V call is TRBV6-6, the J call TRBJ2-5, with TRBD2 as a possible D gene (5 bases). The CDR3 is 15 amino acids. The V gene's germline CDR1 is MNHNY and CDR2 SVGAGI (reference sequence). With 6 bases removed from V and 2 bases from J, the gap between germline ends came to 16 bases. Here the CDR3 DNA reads TGTGCCAGCAGCCCCAGTGTGGGCGGGCAAGAGACCCAGTACTTC. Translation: CASSPSVGGQETQYF.

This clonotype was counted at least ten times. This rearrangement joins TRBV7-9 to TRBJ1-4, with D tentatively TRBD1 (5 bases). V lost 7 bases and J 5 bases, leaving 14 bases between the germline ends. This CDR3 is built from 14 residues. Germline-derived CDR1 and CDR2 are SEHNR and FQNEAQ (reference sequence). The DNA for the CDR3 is TGTGCCAGCATCGAAGACAGATCCAATGAAAAACTGTTTTTT. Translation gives CASIEDRSNEKLFF. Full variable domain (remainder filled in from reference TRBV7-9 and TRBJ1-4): DTGVSQNPRHKITKRGQNVTFRCDPISEHNRLYWYRQTLGQGPEFLTYFQNEAQLEKSRLLSDRFSAERPKGSFSTLEIQRTEQGDSAMYLCASIEDRSNEKLFFGSGTQLSVL.

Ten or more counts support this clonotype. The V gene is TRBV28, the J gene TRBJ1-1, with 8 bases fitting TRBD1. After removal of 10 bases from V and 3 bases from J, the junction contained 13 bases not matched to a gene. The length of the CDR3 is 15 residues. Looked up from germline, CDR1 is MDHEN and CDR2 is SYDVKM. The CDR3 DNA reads TGTGCCACCGACACTCCCAGGGGGCAAGACACTGAAGCTTTCTTT. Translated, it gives CATDTPRGQDTEAFF. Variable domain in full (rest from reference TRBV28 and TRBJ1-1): DVKVTQSSRYLVKRTGEKVFLECVQDMDHENMFWYRQDPGLGLRLIYFSYDVKMKEKGDIPEGYSVSREKKERFSLILESASTNQTSMYLCATDTPRGQDTEAFFGQGTRLTVV.

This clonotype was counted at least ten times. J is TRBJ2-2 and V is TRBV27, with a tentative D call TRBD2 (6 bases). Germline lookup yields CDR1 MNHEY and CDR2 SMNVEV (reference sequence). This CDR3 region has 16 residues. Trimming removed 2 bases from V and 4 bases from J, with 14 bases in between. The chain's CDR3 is CASSLLRGVVTGELFF. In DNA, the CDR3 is TGTGCCAGCAGTTTACTGCGGGGTGTTGTCACCGGGGAGCTGTTTTTT.

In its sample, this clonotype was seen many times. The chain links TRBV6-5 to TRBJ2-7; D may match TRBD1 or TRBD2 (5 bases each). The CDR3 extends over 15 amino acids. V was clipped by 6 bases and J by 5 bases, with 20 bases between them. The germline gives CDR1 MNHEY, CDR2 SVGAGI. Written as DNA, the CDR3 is TGTGCCAGCAGCCGGGACGCGGCGTGGCGGGACGAGCAGTACTTC. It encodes CASSRDAAWRDEQYF.

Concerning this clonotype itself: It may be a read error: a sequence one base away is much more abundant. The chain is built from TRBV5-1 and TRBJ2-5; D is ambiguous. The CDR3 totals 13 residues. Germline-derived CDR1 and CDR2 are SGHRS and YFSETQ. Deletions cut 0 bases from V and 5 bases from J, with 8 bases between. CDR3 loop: CASSLEWMETQYF. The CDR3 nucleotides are TGCGCCAGCAGCTTGGAGTGGATGGAGACCCAGTACTTC.

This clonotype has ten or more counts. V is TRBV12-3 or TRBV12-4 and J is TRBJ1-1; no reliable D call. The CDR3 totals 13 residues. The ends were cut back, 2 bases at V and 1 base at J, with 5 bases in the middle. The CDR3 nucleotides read TGTGCCAGCAGTTTAACAACGAACACTGAAGCTTTCTTT. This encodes CASSLTTNTEAFF.

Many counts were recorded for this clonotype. CDR3 in DNA: TGTGCCAGCAGCTCACAGACAGGGACTTGGTATCAGCCCCAGCATTTT. Its protein product is CASSSQTGTWYQPQHF. The chain employs TRBV5-6 and TRBJ1-5, with TRBD1 matching over 7 bases. V was clipped by 3 bases and J by 5 bases; unmatched bases: 11. Looked up from germline, CDR1 is SGHDT and CDR2 is YYEEEE. The CDR3 is 16 amino acids.

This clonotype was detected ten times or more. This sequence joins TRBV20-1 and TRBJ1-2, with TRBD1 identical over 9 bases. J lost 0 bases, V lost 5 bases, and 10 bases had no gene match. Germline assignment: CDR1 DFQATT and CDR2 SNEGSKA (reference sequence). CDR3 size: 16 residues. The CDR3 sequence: CSASGTGKGANYGYTF. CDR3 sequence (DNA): TGCAGTGCTTCCGGGACAGGGAAGGGAGCTAACTATGGCTACACCTTC.

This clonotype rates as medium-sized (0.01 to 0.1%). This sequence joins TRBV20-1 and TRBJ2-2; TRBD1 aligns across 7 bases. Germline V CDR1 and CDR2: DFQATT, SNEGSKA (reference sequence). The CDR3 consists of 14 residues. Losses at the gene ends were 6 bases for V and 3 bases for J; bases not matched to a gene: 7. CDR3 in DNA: TGCAGTGCGCCCGGACAGGTTGACACCGGGGAGCTGTTTTTT. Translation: CSAPGQVDTGELFF.

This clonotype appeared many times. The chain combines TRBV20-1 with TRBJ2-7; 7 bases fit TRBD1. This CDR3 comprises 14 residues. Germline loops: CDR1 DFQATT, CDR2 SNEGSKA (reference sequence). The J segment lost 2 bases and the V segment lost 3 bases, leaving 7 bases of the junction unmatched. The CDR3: CSARSFGTAYEQYF. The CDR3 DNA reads TGCAGTGCTAGGAGTTTCGGGACAGCCTACGAGCAGTACTTC.

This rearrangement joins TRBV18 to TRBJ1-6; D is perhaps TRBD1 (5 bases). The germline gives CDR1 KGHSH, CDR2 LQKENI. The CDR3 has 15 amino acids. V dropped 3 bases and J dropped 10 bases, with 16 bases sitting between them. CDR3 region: CASSPETAVLSPLHF. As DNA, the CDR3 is TGTGCCAGCTCACCCGAGACAGCTGTCTTGTCACCCCTCCACTTT.

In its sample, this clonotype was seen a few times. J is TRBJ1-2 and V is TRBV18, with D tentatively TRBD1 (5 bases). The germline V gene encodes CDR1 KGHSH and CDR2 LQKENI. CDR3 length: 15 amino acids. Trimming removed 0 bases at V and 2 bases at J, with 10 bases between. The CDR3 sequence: CASSPPSGGNYGYTF. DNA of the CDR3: TGTGCCAGCTCACCACCAAGCGGGGGGAACTATGGCTACACCTTC.

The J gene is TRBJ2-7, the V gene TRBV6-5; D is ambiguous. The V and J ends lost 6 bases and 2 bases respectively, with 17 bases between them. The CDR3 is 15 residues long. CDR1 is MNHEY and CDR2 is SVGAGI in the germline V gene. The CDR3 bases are TGTGCCAGCAGAGGACGCGGCGCCCCTCCCTACGAGCAGTACTTC. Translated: CASRGRGAPPYEQYF.

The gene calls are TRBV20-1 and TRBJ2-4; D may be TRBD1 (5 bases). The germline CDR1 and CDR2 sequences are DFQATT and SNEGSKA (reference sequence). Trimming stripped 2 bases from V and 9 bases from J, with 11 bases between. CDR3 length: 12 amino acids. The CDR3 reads CSARQGEVIQYF. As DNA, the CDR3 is TGCAGTGCTAGACAGGGTGAGGTCATTCAGTACTTC.

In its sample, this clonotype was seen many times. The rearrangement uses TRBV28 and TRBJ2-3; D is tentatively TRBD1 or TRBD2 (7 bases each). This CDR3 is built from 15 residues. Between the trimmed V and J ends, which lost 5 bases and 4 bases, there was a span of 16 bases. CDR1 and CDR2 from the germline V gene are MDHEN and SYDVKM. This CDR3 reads CASSPGGDGADTQYF. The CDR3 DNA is TGTGCCAGCAGTCCAGGGGGGGACGGGGCAGATACGCAGTATTTT.

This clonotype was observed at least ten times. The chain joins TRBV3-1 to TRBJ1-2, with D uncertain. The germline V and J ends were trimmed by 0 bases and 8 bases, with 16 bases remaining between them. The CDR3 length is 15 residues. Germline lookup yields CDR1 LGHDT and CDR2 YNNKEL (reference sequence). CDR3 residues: CASSQDFSGSGGYTF. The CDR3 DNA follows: TGTGCCAGCAGCCAAGATTTCAGCGGATCGGGGGGCTACACCTTC.

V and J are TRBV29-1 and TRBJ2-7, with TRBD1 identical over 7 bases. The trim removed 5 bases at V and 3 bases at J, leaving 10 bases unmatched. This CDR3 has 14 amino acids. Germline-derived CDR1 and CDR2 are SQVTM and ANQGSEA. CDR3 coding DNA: TGCAGCGTTTCGAAGCTCGACAGGGACTACGAGCAGTACTTC. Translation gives CSVSKLDRDYEQYF.

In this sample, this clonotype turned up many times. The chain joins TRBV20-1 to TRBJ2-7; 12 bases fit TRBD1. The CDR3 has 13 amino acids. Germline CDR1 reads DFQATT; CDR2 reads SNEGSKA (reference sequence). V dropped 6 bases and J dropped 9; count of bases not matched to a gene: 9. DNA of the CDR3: TGCAGTGCGAGCGGGACAGGGGGCGTGTGGCAGTACTTC. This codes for CSASGTGGVWQYF.

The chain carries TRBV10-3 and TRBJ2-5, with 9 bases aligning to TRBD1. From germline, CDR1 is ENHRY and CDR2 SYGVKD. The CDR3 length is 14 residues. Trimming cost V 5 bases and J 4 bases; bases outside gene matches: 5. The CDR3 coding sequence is TGTGCCATCAGTACTACAGGGGGCGCAGAGACCCAGTACTTC. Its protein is CAISTTGGAETQYF.

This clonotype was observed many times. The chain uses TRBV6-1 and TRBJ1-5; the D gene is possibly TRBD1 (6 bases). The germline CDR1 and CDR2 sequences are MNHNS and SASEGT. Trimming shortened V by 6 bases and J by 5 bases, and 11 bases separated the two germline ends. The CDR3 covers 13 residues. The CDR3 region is CASRETGYQPQHF. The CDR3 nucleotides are TGTGCCAGCAGGGAGACAGGTTATCAGCCCCAGCATTTT.

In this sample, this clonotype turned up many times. In nucleotides, the CDR3 is TGTGCCAGTAGTATAGGGTTAGGGAGCACAGATACGCAGTATTTT. It specifies CASSIGLGSTDTQYF. The chain carries TRBV19 and TRBJ2-3, with no clear D. Germline values: CDR1 LNHDA, CDR2 SQIVND (reference sequence). Trimming took 1 base from V and 0 from J, leaving 8 bases between them. This CDR3 is 15 amino acids long.